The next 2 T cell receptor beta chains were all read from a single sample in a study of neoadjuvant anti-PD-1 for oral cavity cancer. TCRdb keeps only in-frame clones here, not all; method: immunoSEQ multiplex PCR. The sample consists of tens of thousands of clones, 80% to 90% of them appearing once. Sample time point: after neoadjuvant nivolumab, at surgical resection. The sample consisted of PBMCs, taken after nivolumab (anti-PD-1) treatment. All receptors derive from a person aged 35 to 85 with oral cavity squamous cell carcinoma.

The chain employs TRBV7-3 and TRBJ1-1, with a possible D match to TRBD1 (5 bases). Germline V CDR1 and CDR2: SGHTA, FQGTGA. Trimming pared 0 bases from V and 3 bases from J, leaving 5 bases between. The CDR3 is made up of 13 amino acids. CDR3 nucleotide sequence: TGTGCCAGCAGCTTAACCAGGGACACTGAAGCTTTCTTT. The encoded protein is CASSLTRDTEAFF.

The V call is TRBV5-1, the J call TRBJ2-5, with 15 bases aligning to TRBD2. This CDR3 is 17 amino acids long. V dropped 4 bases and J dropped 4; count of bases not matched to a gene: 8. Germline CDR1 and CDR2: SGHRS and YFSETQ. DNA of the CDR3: TGCGCCAGCAGCGGCGGACTAGCGGGAGGGCCGGGAGAGACCCAGTACTTC. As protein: CASSGGLAGGPGETQYF. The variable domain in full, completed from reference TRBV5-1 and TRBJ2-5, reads KAGVTQTPRYLIKTRGQQVTLSCSPISGHRSVSWYQQTPGQGLQFLFEYFSETQRNKGNFPGRFSGRQFSNSRSEMNVSTLELGDSALYLCASSGGLAGGPGETQYFGPGTRLLVL.